The 4 T cell receptor beta chains in this list originate from one sample, sequenced in a study of cytomegalovirus exposure and HLA in healthy donors. PCR involved 60 Vbeta and 13 Jbeta primers. Only in-frame clones appear in the TCRdb table, and some are missing; sequencing was by immunoSEQ multiplex PCR. The sample has a few hundred thousand clones; about three quarters are singletons. Sequenced input: PBMCs. The origin of the receptors is a woman aged 55-70 years in good health and CMV-seropositive.

J is TRBJ2-7 and V is TRBV5-4; TRBD2 might be the D (6 bases). This CDR3 is 15 amino acids long. Between the trimmed V and J ends, which lost 4 bases and 3 bases, there was a span of 17 bases. The germline CDR1 and CDR2 sequences are SGHNT and YYREEE (reference sequence). The CDR3 is CASSPNGGSLYEQYF. In DNA, the CDR3 is TGTGCCAGCAGCCCAAATGGGGGGAGCCTCTACGAGCAGTACTTC.

V and J are TRBV6-5 and TRBJ1-1; 9 nucleotides align to TRBD1. CDR3 length: 14 amino acids. J was trimmed by 2 bases and V by 5 bases; bases with no gene match: 3. CDR1 is MNHEY, CDR2 SVGAGI, per germline. The CDR3 spells CASSLGQGNTEAFF. CDR3 sequence (DNA): TGTGCCAGCAGTCTGGGACAGGGAAACACTGAAGCTTTCTTT.

This clone was observed a few times. This chain connects TRBV19 to TRBJ1-1; 8 bases agree with TRBD1. CDR3 length: 13 amino acids. After removal of 10 bases from V and 4 bases from J, the junction contained 8 bases not matched to a gene. The germline gives CDR1 LNHDA, CDR2 SQIVND (reference sequence). The CDR3 spells CATSDRVRTEAFF. The CDR3 DNA sequence: TGTGCCACATCGGACAGGGTTCGCACTGAAGCTTTCTTT.

The chain uses TRBV5-1 and TRBJ2-6; unclear D gene. The V end was cut by 4 bases, the J end by 5 bases, with 10 bases between. The CDR3 length is 14 residues. CDR1 is SGHRS, CDR2 YFSETQ, per germline. This CDR3 reads CASSPINRANVLTF. The CDR3 region has the DNA TGCGCCAGCAGCCCCATAAACAGGGCCAACGTCCTGACTTTC.